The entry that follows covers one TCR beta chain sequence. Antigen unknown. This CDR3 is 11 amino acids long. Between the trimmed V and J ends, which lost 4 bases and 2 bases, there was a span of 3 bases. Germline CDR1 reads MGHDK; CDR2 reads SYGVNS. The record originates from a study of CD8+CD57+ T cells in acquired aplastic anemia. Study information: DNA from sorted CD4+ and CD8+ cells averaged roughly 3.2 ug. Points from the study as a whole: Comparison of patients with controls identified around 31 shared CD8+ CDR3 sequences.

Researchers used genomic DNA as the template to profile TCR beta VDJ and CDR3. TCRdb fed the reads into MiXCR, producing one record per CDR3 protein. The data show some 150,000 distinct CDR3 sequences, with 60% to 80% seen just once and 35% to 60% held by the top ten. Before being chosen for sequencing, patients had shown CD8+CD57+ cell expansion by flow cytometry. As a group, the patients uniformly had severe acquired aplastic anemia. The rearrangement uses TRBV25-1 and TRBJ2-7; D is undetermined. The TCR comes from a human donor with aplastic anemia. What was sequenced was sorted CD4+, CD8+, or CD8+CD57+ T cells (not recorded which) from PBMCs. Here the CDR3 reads CASSGAYEQYF. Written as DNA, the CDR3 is TGTGCCAGCAGTGGCGCCTACGAGCAGTACTTC.